Listed below are T cell receptor beta chains from one sample, sequenced in a study of cytomegalovirus exposure and HLA in healthy donors. Clones were sequenced by immunoSEQ multiplex PCR, and TCRdb holds only the in-frame ones, with some missing. The sample has roughly 65,000 clones, just under 95% seen once. Source material: PBMCs. Receptor source: a man aged 18 to 29 in good health and CMV-seropositive. The CDR3 runs from the conserved cysteine through the conserved F or W. The D gene is left open where the match is weak. Clone size is not always given. Where it is, it says once, few, many or a class for expanded clones.

TRBJ1-1 | TRBV5-8 | . | . | CASSLNAAVGTEAFF | TGTGCCAGCAGCTTGAACGCCGCGGTCGGCACTGAAGCTTTCTTT
TRBJ2-6 | TRBV5-6 | TRBD1 | . | CASSLGLSTGSRSNVLTF | TGTGCCAGCAGCTTGGGGCTATCGACAGGGAGTAGGTCCAACGTCCTGACTTTC
TRBJ2-3 | TRBV7-2 | TRBD2 | . | CASSLRTSGSTDTQYF | TGTGCCAGCAGCTTGCGGACTAGCGGGTCCACAGATACGCAGTATTTT
TRBJ2-1 | TRBV18 | TRBD1 | . | CASSPNRGLQNPYNEQFF | TGTGCCAGCTCACCAAACAGGGGCCTACAAAACCCTTACAATGAGCAGTTCTTC
TRBJ2-7 | TRBV6-1 | . | . | CASSEAYQGTYEQYF | TGTGCCAGCAGTGAAGCGTATCAGGGGACATACGAGCAGTACTTC
TRBJ2-1 | TRBV9 | TRBD2 | . | CASSVVSGNYNEQFF | TGTGCCAGCAGCGTAGTTAGCGGGAACTACAATGAGCAGTTCTTC
TRBJ2-3 | TRBV18 | . | . | CASSPGATDTQYF | TGTGCCAGCTCACCAGGGGCCACAGATACGCAGTATTTT
TRBJ1-6 | TRBV30 | TRBD1 | few | CAWSSGQGSSPLHF | TGTGCCTGGAGTAGTGGACAGGGAAGTTCACCCCTCCACTTT
TRBJ1-1 | TRBV29-1 | . | . | CSVAWQGRTEAFF | TGCAGCGTTGCGTGGCAGGGTCGCACTGAAGCTTTCTTT
TRBJ2-2 | TRBV4-3 | TRBD1 | once | CASSPQGRNTGELFF | TGCGCCAGCAGTCCACAGGGGAGAAACACCGGGGAGCTGTTTTTT
TRBJ2-2 | TRBV7-3 | TRBD1 | . | CASSWDRNTGELFF | TGTGCCAGCAGCTGGGACAGGAACACCGGGGAGCTGTTTTTT
TRBJ2-1 | TRBV19 | TRBD1 | . | CASRAGTGAYNEQFF | TGTGCCAGTAGGGCCGGGACAGGGGCATACAATGAGCAGTTCTTC
TRBJ2-7 | TRBV28 | TRBD2 | . | CASSLRRGVGSYEQYF | TGTGCCAGCAGTCTGCGTCGGGGGGTGGGCTCCTACGAGCAGTACTTC
TRBJ2-7 | TRBV6-5 | TRBD2 | . | CASSSAGARQYF | TGTGCCAGCAGTTCTGCGGGAGCTCGGCAGTACTTC
TRBJ1-2 | TRBV7-9 | . | once | CASSLGGAGLSDGYTF | TGTGCCAGCAGCTTAGGGGGAGCAGGCCTGTCGGATGGCTACACCTTC
TRBJ2-7 | TRBV5-8 | TRBD2 | . | CASSPHRTSPNYEQYF | TGTGCCAGCAGCCCCCACCGGACTAGTCCGAACTACGAGCAGTACTTC
TRBJ1-1 | TRBV29-1 | . | . | CSVEYPRGPTEAFF | TGCAGCGTTGAATACCCCCGAGGGCCCACTGAAGCTTTCTTT
TRBJ2-5 | TRBV10-3 | . | . | CAISESGVRGQETQYF | TGTGCCATCAGTGAGTCGGGTGTCAGGGGCCAAGAGACCCAGTACTTC
TRBJ1-1 | TRBV12-5 | TRBD1 | . | CASGLRSTGGTEAFF | TGTGCTAGTGGTTTGCGTTCGACAGGGGGCACTGAAGCTTTCTTT
TRBJ1-1 | TRBV13 | . | . | CASSLGTYTEAFF | TGTGCCAGCAGCTTAGGAACTTACACTGAAGCTTTCTTT
TRBJ2-1 | TRBV11-2 | . | . | CASSFRGAYNEQFF | TGTGCCAGCAGCTTCAGGGGGGCTTACAATGAGCAGTTCTTC
TRBJ1-4 | TRBV7-9 | . | . | CASSQGNGATNEKLFF | TGTGCCAGCAGTCAAGGGAACGGGGCAACTAATGAAAAACTGTTTTTT
TRBJ1-2 | TRBV6-6 | TRBD1 | once | CASSIGQGEYGYTF | TGTGCCAGCAGTATTGGACAGGGCGAATATGGCTACACCTTC
TRBJ2-1 | TRBV7-3 | TRBD2 | . | CASSLRLAGDTEQFF | TGTGCCAGCAGCTTAAGACTAGCGGGAGACACTGAGCAGTTCTTC
TRBJ2-4 | TRBV5-6 | . | . | CASSFAETKNIQYF | TGTGCCAGCAGCTTTGCGGAAACCAAAAACATTCAGTACTTC
TRBJ2-3 | TRBV6-1 | TRBD1 | . | CASSDTLGTGPTDTQYF | TGTGCCAGCAGTGACACCCTCGGGACAGGGCCCACAGATACGCAGTATTTT
TRBJ2-5 | TRBV5-6 | TRBD2 | . | CASSPPPGLASQETQYF | TGTGCCAGCAGCCCGCCCCCGGGACTAGCTAGCCAAGAGACCCAGTACTTC